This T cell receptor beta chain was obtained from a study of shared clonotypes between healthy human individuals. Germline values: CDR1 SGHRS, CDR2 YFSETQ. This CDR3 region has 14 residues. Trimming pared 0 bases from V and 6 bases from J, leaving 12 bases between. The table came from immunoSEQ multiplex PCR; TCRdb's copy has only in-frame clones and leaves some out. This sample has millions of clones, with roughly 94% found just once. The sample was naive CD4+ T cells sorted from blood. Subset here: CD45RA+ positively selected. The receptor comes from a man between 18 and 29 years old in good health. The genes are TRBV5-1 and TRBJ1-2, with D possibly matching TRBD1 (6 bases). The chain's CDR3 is CASSLELSGDGYTF. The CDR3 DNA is TGCGCCAGCAGCTTGGAACTTTCAGGGGATGGCTACACCTTC.